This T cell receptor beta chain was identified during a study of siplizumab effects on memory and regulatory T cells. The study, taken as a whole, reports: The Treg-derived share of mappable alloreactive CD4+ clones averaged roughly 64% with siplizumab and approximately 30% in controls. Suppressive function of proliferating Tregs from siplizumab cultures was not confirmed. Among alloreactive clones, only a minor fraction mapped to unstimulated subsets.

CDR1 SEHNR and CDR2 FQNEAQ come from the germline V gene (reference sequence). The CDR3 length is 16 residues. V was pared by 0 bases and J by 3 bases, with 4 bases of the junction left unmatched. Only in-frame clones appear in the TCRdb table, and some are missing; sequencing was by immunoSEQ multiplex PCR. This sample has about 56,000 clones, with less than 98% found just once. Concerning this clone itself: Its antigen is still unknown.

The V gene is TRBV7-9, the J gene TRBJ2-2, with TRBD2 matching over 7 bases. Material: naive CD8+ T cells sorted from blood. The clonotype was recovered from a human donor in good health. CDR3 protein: CASSLALGGDTGELFF. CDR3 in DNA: TGTGCCAGCAGCTTAGCGCTGGGAGGGGACACCGGGGAGCTGTTTTTT.